This T cell receptor (beta chain) was documented in a study of blood T cell repertoires in COVID-19. As for the study in general: Samples came from the United States, Italy and Spain, spanning acute and convalescent COVID-19. PBMCs, B-cell-depleted T cells, or T cells were the source of the cDNA or gDNA that made up the material.

Per the original methods: Estimated nucleated cell counts came from reference gene primer amplification. Here immunoSEQ multiplex PCR was the method, and the copy in TCRdb shows in-frame clones only, minus some. V, J and clone size derive from that table, while D and trimming were established from the DNA sequence. This sample has 250,000 to 300,000 clones; around four fifths occur once, and the top ten carry approximately 6%. This TCR derives from a man older than 75 with acute or convalescent COVID-19. Material: peripheral blood.

CDR3 DNA: TGCGCCAGCATCAGACTCCATAACCAGTATAATTCACCCCTCCACTTT. This gives the protein CASIRLHNQYNSPLHF. The chain combines TRBV10-1 with TRBJ1-6; D not resolved. The CDR3 has 16 residues. CDR1 and CDR2 from the germline V gene are WNHNN and SYGVQD (reference sequence). V was clipped by 7 bases and J by 4 bases, with 17 bases between them.